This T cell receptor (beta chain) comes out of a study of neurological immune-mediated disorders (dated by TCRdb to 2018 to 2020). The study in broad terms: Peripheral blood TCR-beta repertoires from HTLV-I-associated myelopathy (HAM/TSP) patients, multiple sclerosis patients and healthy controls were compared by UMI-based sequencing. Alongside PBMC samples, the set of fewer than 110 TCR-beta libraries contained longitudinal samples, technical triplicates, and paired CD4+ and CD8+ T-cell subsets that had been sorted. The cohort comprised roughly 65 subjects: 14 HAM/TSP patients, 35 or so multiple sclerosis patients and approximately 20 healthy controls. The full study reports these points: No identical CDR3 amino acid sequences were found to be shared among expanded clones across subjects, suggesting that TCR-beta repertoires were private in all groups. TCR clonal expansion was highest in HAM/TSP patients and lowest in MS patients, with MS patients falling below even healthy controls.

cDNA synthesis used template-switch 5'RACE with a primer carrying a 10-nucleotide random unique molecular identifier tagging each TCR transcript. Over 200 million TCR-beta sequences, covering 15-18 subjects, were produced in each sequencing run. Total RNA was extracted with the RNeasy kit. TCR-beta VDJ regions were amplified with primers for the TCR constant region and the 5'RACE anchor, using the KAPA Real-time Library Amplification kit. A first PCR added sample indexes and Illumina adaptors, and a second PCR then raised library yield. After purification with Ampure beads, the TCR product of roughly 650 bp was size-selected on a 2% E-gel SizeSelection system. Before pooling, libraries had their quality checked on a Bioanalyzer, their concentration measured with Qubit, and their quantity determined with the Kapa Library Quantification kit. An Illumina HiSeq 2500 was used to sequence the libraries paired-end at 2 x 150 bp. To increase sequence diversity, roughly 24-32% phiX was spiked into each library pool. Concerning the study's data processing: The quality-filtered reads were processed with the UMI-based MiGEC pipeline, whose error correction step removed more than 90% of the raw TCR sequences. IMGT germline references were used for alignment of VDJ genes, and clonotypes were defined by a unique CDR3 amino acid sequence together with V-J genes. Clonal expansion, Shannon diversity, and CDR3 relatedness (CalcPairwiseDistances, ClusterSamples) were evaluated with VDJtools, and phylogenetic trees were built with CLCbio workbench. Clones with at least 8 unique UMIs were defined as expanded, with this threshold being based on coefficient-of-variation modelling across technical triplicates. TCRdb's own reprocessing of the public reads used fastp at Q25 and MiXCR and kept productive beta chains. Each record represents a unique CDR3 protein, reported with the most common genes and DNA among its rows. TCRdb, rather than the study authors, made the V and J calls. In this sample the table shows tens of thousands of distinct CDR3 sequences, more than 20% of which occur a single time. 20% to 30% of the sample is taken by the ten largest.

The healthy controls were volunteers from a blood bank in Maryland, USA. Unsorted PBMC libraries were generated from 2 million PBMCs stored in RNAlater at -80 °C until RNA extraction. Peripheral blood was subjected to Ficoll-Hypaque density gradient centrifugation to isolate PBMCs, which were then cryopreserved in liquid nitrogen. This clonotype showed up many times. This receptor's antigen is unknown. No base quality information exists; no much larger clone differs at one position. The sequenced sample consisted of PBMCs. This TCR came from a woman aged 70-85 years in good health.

The nucleotides are TGCGCCAGCAGCGCGGGACGTGCGACGGATCAGTACTTC. It codes for CASSAGRATDQYF. The chain links TRBV5-1 with TRBJ2-7; the D gene is perhaps TRBD2, on 6 matching bases. From its cysteine to its phenylalanine, the CDR3 spans 13 amino acids. The CDR3 DNA has 39 bases and is translated from base 1. Cut back by 4 bases and 10 bases, the V and J ends lie 18 bases apart. The CDR1 and CDR2 encoded by the germline V gene are SGHRS and YFSETQ.